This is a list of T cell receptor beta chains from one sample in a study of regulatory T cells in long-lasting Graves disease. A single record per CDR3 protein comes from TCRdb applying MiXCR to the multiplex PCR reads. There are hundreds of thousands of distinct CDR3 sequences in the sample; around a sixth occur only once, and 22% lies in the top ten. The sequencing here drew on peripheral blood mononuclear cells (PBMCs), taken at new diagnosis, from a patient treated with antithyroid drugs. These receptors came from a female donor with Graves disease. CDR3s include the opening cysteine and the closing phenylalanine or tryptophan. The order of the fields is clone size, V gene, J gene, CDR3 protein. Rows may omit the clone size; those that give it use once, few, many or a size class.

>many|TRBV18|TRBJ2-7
CASSPGLNEQYF
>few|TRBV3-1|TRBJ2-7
CASSQVAPSGRDSGSYEQYF
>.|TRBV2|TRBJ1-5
CASREETGNQPQHF
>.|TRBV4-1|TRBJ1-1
CASSQAVMTEAFF
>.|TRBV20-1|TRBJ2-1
CSGTSGWNEQFF
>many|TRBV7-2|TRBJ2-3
CASSPWPRGPDTQYF
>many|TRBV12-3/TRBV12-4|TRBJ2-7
CASSPHRGWDEQYF
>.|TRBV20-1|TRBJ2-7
CSATGFGTGSYEQYF
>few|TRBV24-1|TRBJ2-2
CATRPATGELFF
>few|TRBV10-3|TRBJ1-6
CAIRAPYNSPLHF
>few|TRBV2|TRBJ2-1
CASTGTHSYNEQFF